Listed below are T cell receptor beta chains from one sample, sequenced in a study of cytomegalovirus exposure and HLA in healthy donors. The table came from immunoSEQ multiplex PCR; TCRdb's copy has only in-frame clones and leaves some out. Among under 150,000 clones listed, roughly three quarters were seen once. The sample consisted of PBMCs. Receptors were obtained from a middle-aged woman in good health and CMV-seronegative. Each CDR3 is given with its conserved first and last residue. The D gene is left open where the match is weak.

j_call: TRBJ2-3
cdr3_length: 19
d_call: TRBD2
v_call: TRBV13
cdr3_aa: CASSLGSGLAGGPPGTQYF

j_call: TRBJ1-5
cdr3_length: 17
d_call: .
v_call: TRBV15
cdr3_aa: CATSRNWGDNSNQPQHF

j_call: TRBJ2-5
cdr3_length: 12
d_call: .
v_call: TRBV18
cdr3_aa: CASSPRGETQYF

j_call: TRBJ2-7
cdr3_length: 12
d_call: .
v_call: TRBV4-2
cdr3_aa: CASSQLPGEQYF

j_call: TRBJ2-7
cdr3_length: 15
d_call: .
v_call: TRBV15
cdr3_aa: CATSRQGLDAYEQYF

j_call: TRBJ1-2
cdr3_length: 13
d_call: TRBD1
v_call: TRBV11-2
cdr3_aa: CASSSPQGYGYTF

j_call: TRBJ2-5
cdr3_length: 12
d_call: TRBD1
v_call: TRBV6-6
cdr3_aa: CASSDRGRTQYF

j_call: TRBJ2-1
cdr3_length: 16
d_call: .
v_call: TRBV7-9
cdr3_aa: CASSLPRGGDDNEQFF

j_call: TRBJ2-3
cdr3_length: 14
d_call: TRBD2
v_call: TRBV2
cdr3_aa: CASVRLAGAETQYF

j_call: TRBJ2-2
cdr3_length: 14
d_call: .
v_call: TRBV19
cdr3_aa: CASSLLGGPGELFF

j_call: TRBJ2-6
cdr3_length: 17
d_call: TRBD2
v_call: TRBV2
cdr3_aa: CASSLTSGSVGANGLTF

j_call: TRBJ1-4
cdr3_length: 15
d_call: .
v_call: TRBV7-6
cdr3_aa: CASSKTGITNEKLFF

j_call: TRBJ2-7
cdr3_length: 13
d_call: TRBD1
v_call: TRBV29-1
cdr3_aa: CSVRGGQYDEQYF

j_call: TRBJ1-3
cdr3_length: 14
d_call: .
v_call: TRBV19
cdr3_aa: CASRAGPSGNTIYF

j_call: TRBJ2-7
cdr3_length: 11
d_call: .
v_call: TRBV28
cdr3_aa: CASGQAYEQYF

j_call: TRBJ1-3
cdr3_length: 17
d_call: .
v_call: TRBV11-2
cdr3_aa: CASSSLDSPSSGNTIYF

j_call: TRBJ2-1
cdr3_length: 15
d_call: TRBD2
v_call: TRBV29-1
cdr3_aa: CSVGEAGGFYNEQFF

j_call: TRBJ2-5
cdr3_length: 17
d_call: TRBD2
v_call: TRBV11-2
cdr3_aa: CASSPSTSGGARETQYF

j_call: TRBJ2-3
cdr3_length: 17
d_call: .
v_call: TRBV30
cdr3_aa: CAWTFPRGERITDTQYF

j_call: TRBJ2-1
cdr3_length: 14
d_call: TRBD2
v_call: TRBV19
cdr3_aa: CASRAAGGHNEQFF

j_call: TRBJ1-2
cdr3_length: 13
d_call: .
v_call: TRBV7-3
cdr3_aa: CASSDGGVDGYTF

j_call: TRBJ1-1
cdr3_length: 12
d_call: .
v_call: TRBV2
cdr3_aa: CASIGGRTEAFF

j_call: TRBJ1-1
cdr3_length: 12
d_call: .
v_call: TRBV7-9
cdr3_aa: CASTKGGTEAFF